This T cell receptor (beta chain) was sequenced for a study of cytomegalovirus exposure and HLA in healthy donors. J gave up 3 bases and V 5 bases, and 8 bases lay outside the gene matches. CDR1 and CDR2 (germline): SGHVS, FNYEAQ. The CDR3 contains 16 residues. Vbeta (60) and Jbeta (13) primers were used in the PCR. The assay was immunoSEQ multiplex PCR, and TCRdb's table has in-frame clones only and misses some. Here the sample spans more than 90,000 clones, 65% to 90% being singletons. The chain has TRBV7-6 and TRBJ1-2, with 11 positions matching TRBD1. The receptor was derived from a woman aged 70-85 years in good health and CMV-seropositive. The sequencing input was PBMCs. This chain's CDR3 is CASSPRMGQGDYGYTF. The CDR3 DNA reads TGTGCCAGCAGCCCGAGAATGGGACAGGGGGACTATGGCTACACCTTC.